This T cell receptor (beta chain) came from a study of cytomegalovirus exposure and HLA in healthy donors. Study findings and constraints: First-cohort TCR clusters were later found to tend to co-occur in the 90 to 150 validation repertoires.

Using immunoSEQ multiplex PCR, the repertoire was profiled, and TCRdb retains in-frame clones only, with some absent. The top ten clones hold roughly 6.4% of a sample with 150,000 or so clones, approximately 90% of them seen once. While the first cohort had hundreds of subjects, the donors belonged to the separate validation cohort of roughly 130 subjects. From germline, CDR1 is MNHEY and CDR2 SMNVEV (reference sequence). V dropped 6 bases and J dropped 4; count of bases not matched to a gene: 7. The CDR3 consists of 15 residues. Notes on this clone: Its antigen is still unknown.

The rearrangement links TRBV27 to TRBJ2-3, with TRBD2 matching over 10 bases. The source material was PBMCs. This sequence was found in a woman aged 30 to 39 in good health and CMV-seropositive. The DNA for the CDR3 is TGTGCCAGCAGCTCTAGCGGGAGTTGGGCAGATACGCAGTATTTT. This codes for CASSSSGSWADTQYF.